This T cell receptor beta chain was profiled in a study of a mutant IDH1 vaccine in newly diagnosed glioma. Study at large: Of treated patients, roughly 62% were men and about 38% women, averaging about 40 years. Patients had received radiotherapy, temozolomide, or both previously, most receiving both.

Time point denoted: baseline, week 1 (first vaccination visit). Treatment indicated: pre-vaccination baseline after standard-of-care therapy. Astrocytomas found in donors were new, WHO grade 3 or 4, IDH1-mutant and ATRX-lost. This CDR3 has 14 residues. CDR1 is MGHDK and CDR2 is SYGVNS in the germline V gene. The germline V and J ends were trimmed by 5 bases and 7 bases, with 14 bases remaining between them. Repertoires were generated with immunoSEQ multiplex PCR, while TCRdb's copy carries only in-frame clones and drops some. The sample has 50,000 or so clones; 70% to 90% are singletons. The rearrangement joins TRBV25-1 to TRBJ2-2; tentative D call: TRBD1 (6 bases). This specimen was PBMCs, taken from a glioma patient treated with radiotherapy, temozolomide or both. This receptor was obtained from a man aged 18 to 30 with glioma. DNA for the CDR3: TGTGCCAGCAGTCCAGGGGTATACGGCGGGGAGCTGTTTTTT. Encoded protein: CASSPGVYGGELFF. Full variable domain (missing parts from reference TRBV25-1 and TRBJ2-2): EADIYQTPRYLVIGTGKKITLECSQTMGHDKMYWYQQDPGMELHLIHYSYGVNSTEKGDLSSESTVSRIRTEHFPLTLESARPSHTSQYLCASSPGVYGGELFFGEGSRLTVL.